This TCR beta chain was recorded in a study of blood T cell repertoires in COVID-19 (dated by TCRdb to 2020 to 2022). About the study as a whole: The collaborator samples originated in the United States, Italy and Spain and spanned the acute and convalescent phases of COVID-19. The samples were drawn from two sources: the first 160 participants of the ongoing ImmuneRACE study, and some 1,300 subjects contributed by 6 global collaborators. Where HLA class I and class II types were available, the types were taken from metadata supplied by the sample provider, not from assay-based typing. The prospective study material was composed of cDNA or gDNA derived from T cells, B-cell-depleted T cells, or PBMCs. A de-identified subject ID, COVID-19 status, age in years and sex were almost always included in the sample metadata. Deeply sampled blood TCRbeta repertoires from subjects exposed to, actively infected with, or recovered from COVID-19 were included in the dataset. The repertoires were released in a freely available public database meant as a resource for research on the immune response to SARS-CoV-2.

V gives up 1 base and J gives up 1 base, and the segment between their germline ends measures 7 bases. Spanning cysteine to phenylalanine, the CDR3 consists of 14 amino acids. The entry retains the CDR3 DNA only, 42 bases that are in frame from base 1. As encoded in the germline V gene (reference sequence), CDR1 is LGHDT while CDR2 is YNNKEL. In the prospective study, participants were roughly 18 to 95 years old, resided in about 25 geographic areas of the United States, and were enrolled through a virtual design. In the prospective study, cohorts were assigned on the basis of participant-reported clinical history obtained from a screening survey and a study questionnaire. In the prospective study, whole blood, serum and a nasopharyngeal or oropharyngeal swab were collected from each participant by mobile phlebotomists. Additional blood draws and questionnaires over an approximately 2-month period could optionally be provided by prospective study participants. Before DNA extraction, prospective study blood samples were shipped either frozen or at room temperature.

TCRbeta CDR3 regions were amplified from genomic DNA using the immunoSEQ Assay, a bias-controlled multiplex PCR. The published analysis was carried out like this. Within the assay, amplification of reference gene primers was used to estimate how many nucleated cells each sample contained. To quantify the absolute abundance of each unique TCRbeta CDR3 rearrangement, sequence reads were collapsed and filtered. Productive Simpson clonality was computed per sample as the square root of Simpson's diversity index over productive rearrangements. In TCRdb, the immuneACCESS table is reduced to in-frame sequences with V and J assigned. These tables do not hold every clone; where another copy was compared, an unresolved V gene accounts for under half, and the others remain unexplained. V and J calls and clone size are those listed in that table; D and trimming were worked out from the DNA. For this sample there are about 250,000 clones; around 90% appear just once. Of the sample, about 2.5% falls within the top ten clones.

This clone was detected once. Its antigen target is currently unknown. Base quality data are lacking; no much larger clone is found one base away. General conclusions and limits of the study: The quantity of clinical and demographic metadata differed by source and by participant and was supplied without curation.

The sequenced sample was PBMCs or T cells enriched from blood (not recorded which). Recombination joined TRBV3-1 (or the pseudogene TRBV3-2) with TRBJ1-1; the D gene remains uncertain. The TCR originated in a woman aged 25-40 years with acute COVID-19. The CDR3 region has the sequence CASSQGQKNTEAFF. The DNA is as follows: TGTGCCAGCAGCCAAGGACAAAAGAACACTGAAGCTTTCTTT.